The 9 T cell receptor beta chains in this list originate from one sample, sequenced in a study of neoadjuvant anti-PD-1 for oral cavity cancer. The assay was immunoSEQ multiplex PCR, and TCRdb's table has in-frame clones only and misses some. The sample has under 14,000 clones; 45% to 60% are singletons. The source was tumor tissue, collected before nivolumab (anti-PD-1) treatment. Receptors originate from a person between 40 and 85 years old with oral cavity squamous cell carcinoma.

This clone qualifies as large. This sequence joins TRBV16 and TRBJ2-1; D remains ambiguous. Trimming cost V 4 bases and J 5 bases, with 3 bases left between them. Per germline, CDR1 KGHSY and CDR2 FQNENV. The CDR3 consists of 11 residues. The CDR3 reads CASSPNNEQFF. CDR3 in DNA: TGTGCCAGCAGCCCTAACAATGAGCAGTTCTTC.

This chain joins TRBV28 and TRBJ2-1; 12 positions agree with TRBD2. The V segment lost 6 bases and the J segment 10 bases; nucleotides outside the gene matches: 10. From germline, CDR1 is MDHEN and CDR2 SYDVKM. This CDR3 contains 15 residues. CDR3 bases: TGTGCCAGCAGCGCTAGCGGGGGGGCCTTGAGGGAGCAGTTCTTC. This encodes CASSASGGALREQFF.

V and J are TRBV6-1 and TRBJ2-1; 11 bases match TRBD2. Germline CDR1 MNHNS, CDR2 SASEGT. The junction had 5 bases not matched to a gene; V was cut back by 5 bases and J by 14 bases. CDR3 size: 12 residues. The CDR3 DNA is TGTGCCAGCAGTCTCCTGACTAGCGGGGAGTTCTTC. Amino acids: CASSLLTSGEFF.

This clone was observed once. The CDR3 DNA reads as TGTGCCAGCATCCAGGTAGGGGACACCGTGAACTACAATGAGCAGTTCTTC. Its translation: CASIQVGDTVNYNEQFF. The V call is TRBV11-2, the J call TRBJ2-1; tentative D call: TRBD1 (6 bases). CDR1 and CDR2 (germline): SGHAT, FQNNGV. CDR3 length: 17 amino acids. The V end lost 7 bases, the J end lost 3 bases, and 22 bases lay between the germline ends.

By sample fraction, this clone is medium-sized (0.01 to 0.1%). V usage is TRBV7-2 and J usage is TRBJ1-4; 7 bases line up with TRBD1. Germline V gene sequence: CDR1 SGHTA, CDR2 FQGNSA. This CDR3 has 14 amino acids. With V trimmed by 4 bases and J by 4 bases, 3 bases remained unmatched. The CDR3 spells CASSWYRGNEKLFF. The CDR3 bases are TGTGCCAGCAGCTGGTACAGGGGTAATGAAAAACTGTTTTTT.

The chain links TRBV5-8 to TRBJ1-1, with a possible D match to TRBD1 (6 bases). Trimming took off 3 bases at V and 6 bases at J, with 21 bases between the two ends. This CDR3 has 16 amino acids. Per the germline V gene, CDR1 is SGHTS and CDR2 is YDEGEE. The CDR3 nucleotides are TGTGCCAGCAGCTCCTGGGACATCCCTGACACGCCTGAAGCTTTCTTT. It encodes CASSSWDIPDTPEAFF.

The genes are TRBV7-8 and TRBJ2-7, with no clear D. V gave up 4 bases and J gave up 0 bases, with 16 bases separating them. The CDR3 runs 16 residues. CDR1 is SGHVS, CDR2 FQNEAQ, per germline. The CDR3 DNA follows: TGTGCCAGCAGCTCCATTGACGGTTTCATCTCCTACGAGCAGTACTTC. Protein product: CASSSIDGFISYEQYF.

The V call is TRBV30, the J call TRBJ2-1; no clear D gene. Per germline, CDR1 GTSNPN and CDR2 SVGIG (reference sequence). The germline V and J ends were trimmed by 3 bases and 4 bases, with 10 bases remaining between them. The CDR3 is 13 residues long. CDR3 region: CAWRRGPYNEQFF. DNA of the CDR3: TGTGCCTGGAGGAGAGGACCGTACAATGAGCAGTTCTTC.

The chain links TRBV2 to TRBJ2-3; D possibly matches TRBD1 or TRBD2 (5 bases each). V was pared by 7 bases and J by 2 bases, with 16 bases between. The germline V gene has CDR1 SNHLY and CDR2 FYNNEI. This CDR3 spans 15 amino acids. The CDR3 protein is CASNFRDGYTDTQYF. As DNA, the CDR3 is TGTGCCAGCAACTTTCGGGACGGGTACACAGATACGCAGTATTTT.